These T cell receptor beta chains were read from a single sample in a study of T cell repertoires in cytomegalovirus infection. TCRdb recomputed calls from the reads with MiXCR, one row per CDR3 protein. There are more than 400,000 distinct CDR3 sequences in the sample; about a quarter occur only once, and less than 15% lies in the top ten. Sequenced input: PBMCs. The receptors here all came from a human donor in good health (CMV status not recorded). Some clones in this sample may be carry-over from other donors' samples. The CDR3 runs from the conserved cysteine through the conserved F or W. Fields, in order: V gene, J gene, D gene, clone size, CDR3 protein, CDR3 DNA. D genes are given only for firm matches. Expanded clones get a size class; other rows say once, few or many, or leave the size out.

TRBV9	TRBJ2-3	TRBD2	.	CASSLGLAGTSADTQYF	TGTGCCAGCAGCCTAGGACTAGCGGGAACCTCGGCAGATACGCAGTATTTT
TRBV28	TRBJ1-2	.	few	CASSPQPGVFYGYTF	TGTGCCAGCAGTCCCCAACCGGGCGTATTCTATGGCTACACCTTC
TRBV10-3	TRBJ2-3	.	.	CAINEDSSTDTQYF	TGTGCCATCAATGAGGACTCTAGCACAGATACGCAGTATTTT
TRBV20-1	TRBJ2-3	TRBD2	.	CSARGTSGYTDTQYF	TGCAGTGCCCGGGGGACTAGCGGTTACACAGATACGCAGTATTTT
TRBV19	TRBJ1-1	.	once	CASSPFTGRLTEAFF	TGTGCCAGTAGTCCTTTTACAGGGCGCTTGACTGAAGCTTTCTTT
TRBV7-2	TRBJ1-2	TRBD1	many	CASSTRTGSPYGYTF	TGTGCCAGCAGCACCCGGACAGGGTCCCCGTATGGCTACACCTTC
TRBV11-1	TRBJ2-7	.	.	CASSPTDTFYEQYF	TGTGCCAGCAGCCCTACCGACACCTTCTACGAGCAGTACTTC
TRBV7-8	TRBJ2-1	TRBD2	many	CASSFSGIANEQFF	TGTGCCAGCAGTTTTAGCGGGATTGCCAATGAGCAGTTCTTC
TRBV6-1	TRBJ2-1	TRBD1	few	CASSDRVLGNEQFF	TGTGCCAGCAGCGACAGGGTCCTTGGCAATGAGCAGTTCTTC
TRBV28	TRBJ2-3	.	.	CASSLGTRKDTQYF	TGTGCCAGCAGTTTAGGAACTAGAAAAGATACGCAGTATTTT
TRBV12-3/TRBV12-4	TRBJ1-1	.	.	CASRRTEAFF	TGTGCCAGCAGGAGAACAGAGGCTTTCTTT
TRBV4-3	TRBJ2-1	.	.	CASSQDLVSNEQFF	TGCGCCAGCAGCCAAGACCTGGTTTCCAATGAGCAGTTCTTC
TRBV7-2	TRBJ2-1	TRBD1	many	CASSSRYRGRFGSNEQFF	TGTGCCAGCAGCTCGCGGTACAGGGGCAGATTCGGTTCCAATGAGCAGTTCTTC
TRBV7-8	TRBJ2-2	.	few	CASSFALDGELFF	TGTGCCAGCAGCTTCGCACTAGACGGGGAGCTGTTTTTT
TRBV6-2/TRBV6-3	TRBJ2-1	TRBD1	.	CASGTGWYNEQFF	TGTGCCAGTGGGACAGGGTGGTACAATGAGCAGTTCTTC
TRBV19	TRBJ1-2	.	.	CASSIEEGYGYTF	TGTGCCAGTAGTATAGAAGAGGGGTATGGCTACACCTTC
TRBV4-2	TRBJ2-7	.	.	CASSQTVGSDEQYF	TGTGCCAGCAGCCAAACAGTCGGCTCCGACGAGCAGTACTTC
TRBV5-4	TRBJ2-5	TRBD2	few	CASSLAPSGSETQYF	TGTGCCAGCAGCTTGGCTCCTAGCGGGAGTGAGACCCAGTACTTC
TRBV6-5	TRBJ2-3	.	.	CASKPGPVSADTQYF	TGTGCCAGCAAGCCGGGACCGGTGTCGGCAGATACGCAGTATTTT
TRBV6-5	TRBJ1-2	.	.	CASSYSGGQNGYTF	TGTGCCAGCAGTTACTCGGGGGGGCAGAACGGCTACACCTTC
TRBV19	TRBJ1-2	.	.	CASSITGYVAGYTF	TGTGCCAGTAGTATAACTGGGTACGTCGCCGGCTACACCTTC
TRBV28	TRBJ2-7	.	few	CASSLEQLDGEQYF	TGTGCCAGCAGTTTAGAACAGTTAGATGGGGAGCAGTACTTC
TRBV5-4	TRBJ2-3	TRBD2	many	CASSLGTSGSTDTQYF	TGTGCCAGCAGCTTAGGGACTAGCGGGAGCACAGATACGCAGTATTTT
TRBV7-2	TRBJ2-1	TRBD2	many	CASSLVPASGSYDNEQFF	TGTGCCAGCAGCTTAGTCCCCGCTAGCGGGTCCTACGACAATGAGCAGTTCTTC